The clone carrying this T cell receptor beta chain was seen a handful of times. TCRdb used MiXCR to reprocess the 5' RACE reads, holding one entry per CDR3 protein. The sample has 150,000 or so distinct CDR3 sequences, roughly 15% seen once. The sample belongs to a study of T-cell memory formation after mild COVID-19. CDR3 size: 16 residues. V was trimmed by 5 bases and J by 6 bases, leaving 20 bases between them. Germline values: CDR1 MNHEY, CDR2 SVGEGT. The J gene is TRBJ2-1, the V gene TRBV6-2 or TRBV6-3; TRBD2 might be the D (5 bases). Specimen: PBMCs or a T cell subset sorted from them (not recorded which). The receptor's source is an adult woman who had mild COVID-19 (a few samples of this study predate the infection). Cell type and time point are not known. The CDR3 reads CASSPRGEAAGNEQFF. Written as DNA, the CDR3 is TGTGCCAGCAGTCCCCGGGGAGAAGCGGCTGGCAATGAGCAGTTCTTC.